Detailed here is one T cell receptor (beta chain). What it binds is unknown. This sample is drawn from a study of cytomegalovirus exposure and HLA in healthy donors. The CDR3 consists of 13 residues. Germline V CDR1 and CDR2: MGHRA, YSYEKL. Trimming left V 5 bases short and J 2 bases short, with 10 bases between. It was with 60 Vbeta and 13 Jbeta primers that the PCR ran. Repertoires were generated with immunoSEQ multiplex PCR, while TCRdb's copy carries only in-frame clones and drops some. This sample has almost 200,000 clones; 70% to 80% occur once, and the top ten carry less than 2%. General study findings and limits: There were under 200 TCR beta chains listed as cytomegalovirus-associated. When the data were analyzed later, several of the most significant clusters appeared to be linked to common viral pathogens. Most TCRs appeared rarely, but some public TCRs recurred in many donors. In a later analysis, productive TCRs from donors in an Asian-associated ancestry cluster reportedly carried fewer N-insertions than the cohort mean.

The sequenced sample was PBMCs. The chain is built from TRBV4-1 and TRBJ2-7, with D perhaps TRBD1 (6 bases). This clonotype was sampled from a man younger than 40 in good health and CMV-seronegative. CDR3 sequence (DNA): TGCGCCAGCAGCTTCCGGACAGCCTACGAGCAGTACTTC. It translates to CASSFRTAYEQYF.